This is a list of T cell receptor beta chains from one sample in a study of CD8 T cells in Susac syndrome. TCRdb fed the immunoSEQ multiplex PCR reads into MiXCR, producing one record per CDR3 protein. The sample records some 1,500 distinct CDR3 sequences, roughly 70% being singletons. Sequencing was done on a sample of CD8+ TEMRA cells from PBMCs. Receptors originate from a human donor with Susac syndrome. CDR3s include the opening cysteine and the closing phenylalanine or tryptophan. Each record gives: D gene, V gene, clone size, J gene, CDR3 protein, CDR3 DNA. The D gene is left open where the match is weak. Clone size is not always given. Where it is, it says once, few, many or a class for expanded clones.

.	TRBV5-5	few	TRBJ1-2	CASSLGQSYNYGYTF	TGTGCCAGCAGCCTGGGGCAGAGCTATAACTATGGCTACACCTTC
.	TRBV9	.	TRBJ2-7	CACSPSVSYEQYF	TGTGCGTGCAGCCCGAGCGTCTCCTACGAGCAGTACTTC
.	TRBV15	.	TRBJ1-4	CATSPTMTSNEKLFF	TGTGCCACCAGCCCGACCATGACATCTAATGAAAAACTGTTTTTT
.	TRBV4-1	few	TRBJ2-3	CASSQDTGSDTQYF	TGCGCCAGCAGCCAAGATACAGGGTCGGATACGCAGTATTTT
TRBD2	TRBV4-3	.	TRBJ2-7	CASSQDVASGDYEQYF	TGCGCCAGCAGCCAAGATGTGGCTAGCGGGGATTACGAGCAGTACTTC
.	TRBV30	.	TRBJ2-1	CAWNLGGVIEQFF	TGTGCCTGGAACCTAGGGGGGGTTATTGAGCAGTTCTTC
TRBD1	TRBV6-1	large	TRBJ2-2	CASRDRGMNTGELFF	TGTGCCAGCAGAGACAGGGGAATGAACACCGGGGAGCTGTTTTTT
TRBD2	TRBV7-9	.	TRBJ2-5	CASSLTGLAGQETQYF	TGTGCCAGCAGCTTAACGGGACTAGCGGGCCAAGAGACCCAGTACTTC
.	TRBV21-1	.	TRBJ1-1	CASRSWLATQIRTEAFF	TGTGCCAGCAGATCTTGGTTAGCTACACAAATTCGCACTGAAGCTTTCTTT
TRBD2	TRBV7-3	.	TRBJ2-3	CASSLWVGGITDTQYF	TGTGCCAGCAGCTTATGGGTGGGGGGGATCACAGATACGCAGTATTTT
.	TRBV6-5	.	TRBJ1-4	CASSSRQKNEKLSF	TGTGCCAGCAGTTCGAGACAGAAAAATGAAAAACTGTCTTTT
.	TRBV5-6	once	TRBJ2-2	CASSLVVMPNTGELFF	TGTGCCAGCAGCTTGGTGGTAATGCCTAACACCGGTGAGCTGTTTTTT
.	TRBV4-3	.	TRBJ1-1	CASSQDSGGNTEAFF	TGCGCCAGCAGCCAAGATAGCGGTGGGAACACTGAAGCTTTCTTT
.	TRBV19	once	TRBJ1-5	CACCMGDPPQHF	TGTGCCTGTTGTATGGGGGACCCCCCCCAGCATTTT
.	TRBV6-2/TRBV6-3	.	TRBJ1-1	CASSYSTMGQGAFF	TGTGCCAGCAGTTACTCGACGATGGGGCAGGGTGCTTTCTTT
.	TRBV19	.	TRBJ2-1	CASTGSWGQFF	TGTGCCAGTACCGGGAGCTGGGGGCAGTTCTTC
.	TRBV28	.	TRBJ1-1	CASSPGLGAEAFF	TGTGCCAGCAGTCCCGGCCTGGGCGCTGAAGCTTTCTTT
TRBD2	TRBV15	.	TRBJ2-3	CATSRKPGLAFLVQYF	TGTGCCACCAGCAGAAAACCGGGACTAGCTTTTCTGGTGCAGTATTTT
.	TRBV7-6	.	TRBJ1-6	CASSLFLGWPCKFSPLHF	TGTGCCAGCAGCTTATTTCTCGGGTGGCCGTGTAAATTTTCACCCCTCCACTTT
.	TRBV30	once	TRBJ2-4	CACGISDLSKNIQYF	TGTGCCTGTGGAATTAGCGATCTATCCAAAAACATTCAGTACTTC
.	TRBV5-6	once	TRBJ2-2	CASSLGVMPDTGELIF	TGTGCCAGCAGCTTGGGGGTAATGCCGGACACCGGGGAGCTGATTTTT
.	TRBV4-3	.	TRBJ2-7	CASSQDISTDSYEQYF	TGCGCCAGCAGCCAAGATATATCGACAGACTCCTACGAGCAGTACTTC
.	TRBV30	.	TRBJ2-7	CAWSSQGDEQYF	TGTGCCTGGAGTTCTCAGGGCGACGAGCAGTACTTC
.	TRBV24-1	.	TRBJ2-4	CATSDGFNGAGKYIQYF	TGTGCCACCAGTGATGGATTTAACGGGGCAGGGAAATACATTCAGTACTTC
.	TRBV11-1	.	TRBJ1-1	CASSLWSSITEAFF	TGTGCCAGCAGCTTATGGTCATCGATCACTGAAGCTTTCTTT
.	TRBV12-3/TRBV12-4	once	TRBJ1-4	CASSLNLGRLNEKLFF	TGTGCCAGCAGTTTAAATTTGGGACGGCTCAATGAAAAACTGTTTTTT
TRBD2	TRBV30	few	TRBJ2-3	CAFTFLSGGITDTQYF	TGTGCCTTCACCTTCCTGTCGGGGGGTATCACAGATACGCAGTATTTT
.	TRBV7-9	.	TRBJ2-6	CASCFEGRDSHFGANVLTF	TGTGCCAGCTGCTTTGAGGGCAGGGATTCCCACTTTGGGGCCAACGTCCTGACTTTC
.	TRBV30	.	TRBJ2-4	CAWGISDPSKNIQYF	TGTGCCTGGGGAATTAGCGATCCTTCCAAAAACATTCAGTACTTC
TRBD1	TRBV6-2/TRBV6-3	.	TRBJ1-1	CASSLQTGGGSDTEAFF	TGTGCCAGCAGTCTACAAACAGGGGGCGGATCGGACACTGAAGCTTTCTTT
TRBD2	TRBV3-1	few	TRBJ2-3	CASSHRGGTDTQYF	TGTGCCAGCAGTCATCGGGGGGGCACAGATACGCAGTATTTT
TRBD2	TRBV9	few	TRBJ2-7	CASSPAGVEYEQYF	TGTGCCAGCAGCCCTGCGGGGGTAGAATACGAGCAGTACTTC
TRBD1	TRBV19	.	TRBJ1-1	CASRGQREAFF	TGTGCCAGTAGGGGACAGCGTGAAGCTTTCTTT
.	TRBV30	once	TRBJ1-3	CSWSAGSVNTIYF	TGTTCCTGGAGTGCAGGGTCTGTAAACACCATATATTTT
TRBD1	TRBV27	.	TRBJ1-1	CASTPGFGDRGRAFF	TGTGCCAGCACTCCCGGGTTTGGGGACAGGGGACGAGCTTTCTTT
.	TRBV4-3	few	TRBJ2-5	CASSQSVEGGETQYF	TGCGCCAGCAGCCAGTCGGTGGAGGGGGGCGAGACCCAGTACTTC
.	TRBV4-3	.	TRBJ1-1	CASSPSRITEAFF	TGCGCCAGCAGCCCCTCGCGGATCACTGAAGCTTTCTTT
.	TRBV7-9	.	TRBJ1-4	CASSLYWPFQKLFF	TGTGCCAGCAGCTTATACTGGCCCTTCCAAAAACTGTTTTTT
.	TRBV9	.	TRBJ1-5	CASSVEGHQPQHF	TGTGCCAGCAGCGTAGAAGGGCATCAGCCCCAGCATTTT
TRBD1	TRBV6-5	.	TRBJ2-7	CASSYSQGAEQYF	TGTGCCAGCAGTTACTCGCAGGGGGCCGAGCAGTACTTC
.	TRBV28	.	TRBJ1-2	CASSLGVYLYGYTF	TGTGCCAGCAGTTTAGGGGTCTACCTCTATGGCTACACCTTC
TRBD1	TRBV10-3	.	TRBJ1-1	CAISERGLLREAFF	TGTGCCATCAGTGAAAGGGGGCTGCTGCGTGAAGCTTTCTTT
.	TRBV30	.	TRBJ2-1	CAWLISDLAKNIQFF	TGTGCCTGGTTAATTAGCGATCTAGCCAAAAACATTCAGTTCTTC
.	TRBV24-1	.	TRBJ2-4	CATSDGLIGAGKNIQYF	TGTGCCACCAGTGATGGATTAATCGGGGCAGGGAAAAACATTCAGTACTTC
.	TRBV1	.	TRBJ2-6	CTSRGSCLCTSRANVLTF	TGCACCAGCAGGGGAAGCTGTTTGTGCACAAGTCGGGCCAACGTCCTGACTTTC
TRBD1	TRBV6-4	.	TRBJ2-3	CASSDGTGGTDTQYF	TGTGCCAGCAGTGACGGGACAGGGGGCACAGATACGCAGTATTTT
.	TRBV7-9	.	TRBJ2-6	CASSLEGRDSHFGAYVLTF	TGTGCCAGCAGCTTAGAGGGCAGGGATTCCCACTTTGGGGCGTACGTCCTGACTTTC
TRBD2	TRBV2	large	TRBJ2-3	CASSAETSGGQDTQYF	TGTGCCAGCAGTGCGGAGACTAGCGGGGGGCAAGATACGCAGTATTTT
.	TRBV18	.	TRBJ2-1	CASSPTGYYNEKFF	TGTGCCAGCTCACCTACCGGCTACTACAATGAGAAGTTCTTC